This entry lists 25 T cell receptor beta chains sequenced from one sample in a study of T cell responses to AZD1222 COVID-19 vaccine. Data came from immunoSEQ multiplex PCR; TCRdb stores just in-frame clones and leaves some out. This sample has 200,000 to 250,000 clones, with 94% found just once. Here the sequenced sample was peripheral blood, taken 28 days after the second dose of the MenACWY control vaccine. Receptor source: an adult who received the MenACWY meningococcal vaccine as a control.

V and J are TRBV21-1 and TRBJ1-6; no check of the table's D call, TRBD1, against the DNA was made. TRBV21-1 represents a pseudogene. The CDR3 runs to 14 residues. DNA of the CDR3: TGTGCCAGCAGCAAGGGGCAGGGGTTTTCACCCCTCCACTTT. Amino acids: CASSKGQGFSPLHF.

The chain carries TRBV9 and TRBJ2-3; TRBD2 is a possible D gene (5 bases). The ends were cut back, 4 bases at V and 2 bases at J, with 14 bases in the middle. The germline gives CDR1 SGDLS, CDR2 YYNGEE. The CDR3 runs 15 residues. In nucleotides, the CDR3 is TGTGCCAGCAGCTTTTCCCGGACTCCCACAGATACGCAGTATTTT. It codes for CASSFSRTPTDTQYF.

The chain couples TRBV5-1 to TRBJ1-1; no definite D call. Germline values: CDR1 SGHRS, CDR2 YFSETQ. Trimming stripped 4 bases from V and 2 bases from J, with 12 bases between. This CDR3 contains 14 residues. CDR3 nucleotides: TGCGCCAGCAGCGCCCGAACGAGAAACACTGAAGCTTTCTTT. Translating it yields CASSARTRNTEAFF.

The chain combines TRBV5-4 with TRBJ2-1, with 8 positions matching TRBD2. Germline loops: CDR1 SGHNT, CDR2 YYREEE (reference sequence). CDR3 length: 14 residues. V gave up 4 bases and J gave up 6 bases; unmatched junction bases: 6. The CDR3 sequence is CASSPDSGVNEQFF. The CDR3 DNA sequence: TGTGCCAGCAGCCCAGATAGCGGGGTCAATGAGCAGTTCTTC.

The genes are TRBV7-6 and TRBJ1-1; TRBD1 might be the D (5 bases). Germline CDR1 reads SGHVS; CDR2 reads FNYEAQ. The germline V and J ends were trimmed by 5 bases and 1 base, with 14 bases remaining between them. This CDR3 is built from 15 residues. The CDR3 DNA is TGTGCCAGCAGCCTGTTCCCAGGGACGAACACTGAAGCTTTCTTT. This translates into CASSLFPGTNTEAFF.

This chain joins TRBV28 and TRBJ2-7; possibly TRBD2 for D (5 bases). Trimming took off 10 bases at V and 3 bases at J, with 22 bases between the two ends. This CDR3 has 15 amino acids. CDR1 MDHEN and CDR2 SYDVKM come from the germline V gene. The CDR3, as DNA: TGTGCCACGCAGGTTCAATCCCGGGGAAACTACGAGCAGTACTTC. Residues: CATQVQSRGNYEQYF.

The chain is built from TRBV19 and TRBJ1-5; 10 bases line up with TRBD1. The ends lost 5 bases at V and 5 bases at J; junction bases unmatched: 3. This CDR3 comprises 14 residues. Germline lookup yields CDR1 LNHDA and CDR2 SQIVND (reference sequence). In DNA, the CDR3 is TGTGCCAGTAGTCTAGGACAGGGGGATCAGCCCCAGCATTTT. Encoded protein: CASSLGQGDQPQHF. Complete variable domain (other parts from reference TRBV19 and TRBJ1-5): DGGITQSPKYLFRKEGQNVTLSCEQNLNHDAMYWYRQDPGQGLRLIYYSQIVNDFQKGDIAEGYSVSREKKESFPLTVTSAQKNPTAFYLCASSLGQGDQPQHFGDGTRLSIL.

The chain recombines TRBV30 with TRBJ2-1; TRBD2 might be the D (5 bases). The CDR3 loop spans 15 amino acids. V lost 0 bases to trimming and J lost 6 bases, with 15 bases between them. CDR1 is GTSNPN, CDR2 SVGIG, per germline (reference sequence). The CDR3 coding sequence is TGTGCCTGGAGTGTTGGTCTAGCAAGTGGCAATGAGCAGTTCTTC. Protein product: CAWSVGLASGNEQFF.

This chain links TRBV3-1 (or the pseudogene TRBV3-2) with TRBJ2-3, with 7 bases that match TRBD2. J gave up 2 bases and V 0 bases, and 8 bases lay outside the gene matches. CDR3 length: 17 amino acids. Germline lookup yields CDR1 LGHDT and CDR2 YNNKEL (reference sequence). The CDR3 loop reads CASSQDTPGGPTDTQYF. The CDR3 bases are TGTGCCAGCAGCCAAGATACGCCGGGAGGCCCCACAGATACGCAGTATTTT.

The V call is TRBV30, the J call TRBJ1-1; D unclear. Germline V gives CDR1 GTSNPN, CDR2 SVGIG (reference sequence). V lost 7 bases and J lost 1, with 7 bases in between. This CDR3 has 11 residues. CDR3 sequence: CASSGNTEAFF. CDR3 coding DNA: TGTGCCTCCTCAGGGAACACTGAAGCTTTCTTT. Drawing the rest from reference TRBV30 and TRBJ1-1, the complete variable domain is SQTIHQWPATLVQPVGSPLSLECTVEGTSNPNLYWYRQAAGRGLQLLFYSVGIGQISSEVPQNLSASRPQDRQFILSSKKLLLSDSGFYLCASSGNTEAFFGQGTRLTVV.

The genes are TRBV19 and TRBJ1-5, with 9 bases that match TRBD1. With 9 bases clipped from V and 6 bases from J, the junction kept 12 bases outside the gene matches. CDR3 size: 15 residues. Looked up from germline, CDR1 is LNHDA and CDR2 is SQIVND (reference sequence). The CDR3 nucleotides read TGTGCCAGCACGAGAACCGGGACAGGGATTCAGCCCCAGCATTTT. It yields the protein CASTRTGTGIQPQHF.

This chain uses TRBV12-2 with TRBJ1-3. TRBV12-2 is listed as a pseudogene. The CDR3 covers 17 residues. CDR3 protein: CASRLGFWIRSGNTIYF. As DNA, the CDR3 is TGTGCAAGTCGCTTAGGCTTTTGGATTCGCTCTGGAAACACCATATATTTT.

The V and J genes are TRBV2 and TRBJ1-1; D might be TRBD1 (6 bases). Germline CDR1 is SNHLY and CDR2 is FYNNEI. This CDR3 contains 13 residues. Trimming pared 7 bases from V and 4 bases from J, leaving 13 bases between. Here the CDR3 reads CASTRGRSTEAFF. Written as DNA, the CDR3 is TGTGCCAGCACCAGGGGACGGAGCACTGAAGCTTTCTTT.

Written as DNA, the CDR3 is TGTGCCAGTAGTCCCCGGACAGGGTGGGTGGAGACCCAGTACTTC. Its protein product is CASSPRTGWVETQYF. The chain uses TRBV19 and TRBJ2-5; the match to TRBD1 covers 8 bases. This CDR3 comprises 15 residues. The V and J ends lost 5 bases and 5 bases, in that order; junction bases with no gene match: 10. The germline gives CDR1 LNHDA, CDR2 SQIVND (reference sequence).

This clone occurred once. V is TRBV5-4 and J is TRBJ2-7; 9 bases line up with TRBD1. CDR3 length: 14 amino acids. V shed 3 bases and J 4 bases; nucleotides not matched to a gene: 5. Germline loops: CDR1 SGHNT, CDR2 YYREEE (reference sequence). CDR3 nucleotide sequence: TGTGCCAGCAGCTACCGGGACAGGGTGTACGAGCAGTACTTC. Its translation is CASSYRDRVYEQYF.

Written as DNA, the CDR3 is TGTGCCAGCAGCCAGGCAGGGGTTGAAGGAAACACCATATATTTT. Amino acids: CASSQAGVEGNTIYF. The chain joins TRBV3-1 (or the pseudogene TRBV3-2) to TRBJ1-3; D is perhaps TRBD1 (6 bases). CDR3 length: 15 amino acids. The germline gives CDR1 LGHDT, CDR2 YNNKEL (reference sequence). Between the trimmed V and J ends, which lost 3 bases and 4 bases, there was a span of 13 bases.

This clone has a single count. The chain combines TRBV3-1 (or the pseudogene TRBV3-2) with TRBJ2-4; maybe TRBD2 (6 bases). Germline lookup yields CDR1 LGHDT and CDR2 YNNKEL (reference sequence). The CDR3 has 16 residues. Trimming cost V 1 base and J 0 bases, with 10 bases left between them. The CDR3 sequence: CASSQAWGLAKNIQYF. The CDR3 nucleotides read TGTGCCAGCAGCCAAGCTTGGGGACTAGCCAAAAACATTCAGTACTTC.

The chain joins TRBV5-1 to TRBJ1-4, with D perhaps TRBD1 (5 bases). From germline, CDR1 is SGHRS and CDR2 YFSETQ. V shed 4 bases and J shed 1 base, with 8 bases lying between them. The CDR3 is 14 amino acids. The chain's CDR3 is CASSPQGTNEKLFF. Written as DNA, the CDR3 is TGCGCCAGCAGCCCCCAGGGAACTAATGAAAAACTGTTTTTT.

The chain has TRBV5-1 and TRBJ2-7; the match to TRBD1 covers 8 bases. Germline V gene data show CDR1 as SGHRS and CDR2 as YFSETQ. This CDR3 spans 14 amino acids. V shed 4 bases and J 5 bases; nucleotides not matched to a gene: 8. This chain's CDR3 is CASSLQGARDEQYF. CDR3 in DNA: TGCGCCAGCAGCCTCCAGGGGGCGAGAGACGAGCAGTACTTC.

The sample holds one count of this clone. The chain carries TRBV5-1 and TRBJ1-1; 8 positions match TRBD1. CDR1 is SGHRS, CDR2 YFSETQ, per germline. The CDR3 length is 15 residues. V shed 1 base and J 6 bases; nucleotides not matched to a gene: 8. CDR3 sequence reads: CASSLRTGRDAEAFF. CDR3 nucleotide sequence: TGCGCCAGCAGCTTGCGGACAGGGAGGGATGCTGAAGCTTTCTTT.

The genes are TRBV2 and TRBJ2-7; D could derive from TRBD1 or TRBD2 (6 bases each). Trimming took off 6 bases at V and 5 bases at J, with 17 bases between the two ends. The germline CDR1 and CDR2 sequences are SNHLY and FYNNEI. This CDR3 spans 14 amino acids. CDR3 nucleotide sequence: TGTGCCAGCAGACTACGGGGGCCGCAGGACGAGCAGTACTTC. Encoded protein: CASRLRGPQDEQYF. The full variable domain, with the rest looked up from reference TRBV2 and TRBJ2-7, is EPEVTQTPSHQVTQMGQEVILRCVPISNHLYFYWYRQILGQKVEFLVSFYNNEISEKSEIFDDQFSVERPDGSNFTLKIRSTKLEDSAMYFCASRLRGPQDEQYFGPGTRLTVT.

This rearrangement joins TRBV19 to TRBJ1-1, with TRBD1 as a possible D gene (6 bases). V gave up 8 bases and J gave up 4 bases, with 17 bases separating them. Germline values: CDR1 LNHDA, CDR2 SQIVND (reference sequence). This CDR3 is 14 amino acids long. CDR3 amino acids: CASVAGAFGTEAFF. The CDR3 nucleotides are TGTGCCAGTGTCGCGGGGGCTTTTGGCACTGAAGCTTTCTTT. The full variable domain, rest sourced from reference TRBV19 and TRBJ1-1, is DGGITQSPKYLFRKEGQNVTLSCEQNLNHDAMYWYRQDPGQGLRLIYYSQIVNDFQKGDIAEGYSVSREKKESFPLTVTSAQKNPTAFYLCASVAGAFGTEAFFGQGTRLTVV.

This chain connects TRBV4-3 to TRBJ1-4; maybe TRBD1 (5 bases). Trimming cost V 0 bases and J 2 bases, with 16 bases left between them. CDR3 length equals 18 residues. Germline lookup yields CDR1 LGHNA and CDR2 YSLEER. The DNA for the CDR3 is TGCGCCAGCAGCCAAGATGTGTCGAGGGGTACGACTAATGAAAAACTGTTTTTT. Translated: CASSQDVSRGTTNEKLFF.

The chain carries TRBV3-1 (or the pseudogene TRBV3-2) and TRBJ2-5; 13 bases fit TRBD2. The V gene's germline CDR1 is LGHDT and CDR2 YNNKEL (reference sequence). This CDR3 spans 16 amino acids. V gave up 4 bases and J gave up 1 base; unmatched junction bases: 3. The chain's CDR3 is CASSPGTSGVQETQYF. DNA for the CDR3: TGTGCCAGCAGCCCCGGGACTAGCGGGGTCCAAGAGACCCAGTACTTC.

The genes are TRBV7-2 and TRBJ2-5; TRBD2 might be the D (7 bases). Germline-derived CDR1 and CDR2 are SGHTA and FQGNSA. The V and J ends lost 3 bases and 4 bases respectively, with 18 bases between them. The CDR3 loop spans 16 amino acids. The CDR3 DNA reads TGTGCCAGCAGCTTTAACTCGGGGGGCGGACGAGAGACCCAGTACTTC. Translating gives CASSFNSGGGRETQYF.